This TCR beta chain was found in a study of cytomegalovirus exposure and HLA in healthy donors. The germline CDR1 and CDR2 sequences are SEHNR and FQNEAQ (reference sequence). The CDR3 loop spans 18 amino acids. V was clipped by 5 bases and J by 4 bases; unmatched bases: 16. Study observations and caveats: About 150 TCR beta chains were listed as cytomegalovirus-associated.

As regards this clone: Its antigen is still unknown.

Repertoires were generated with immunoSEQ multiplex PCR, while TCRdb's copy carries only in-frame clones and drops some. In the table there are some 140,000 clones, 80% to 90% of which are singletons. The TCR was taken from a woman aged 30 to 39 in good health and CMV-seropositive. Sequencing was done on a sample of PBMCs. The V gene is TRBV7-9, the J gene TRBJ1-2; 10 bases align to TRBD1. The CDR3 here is CASSPRWDRGVRGYGYTF. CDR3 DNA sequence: TGTGCCAGCAGCCCGAGATGGGACAGGGGCGTGAGGGGCTATGGCTACACCTTC.